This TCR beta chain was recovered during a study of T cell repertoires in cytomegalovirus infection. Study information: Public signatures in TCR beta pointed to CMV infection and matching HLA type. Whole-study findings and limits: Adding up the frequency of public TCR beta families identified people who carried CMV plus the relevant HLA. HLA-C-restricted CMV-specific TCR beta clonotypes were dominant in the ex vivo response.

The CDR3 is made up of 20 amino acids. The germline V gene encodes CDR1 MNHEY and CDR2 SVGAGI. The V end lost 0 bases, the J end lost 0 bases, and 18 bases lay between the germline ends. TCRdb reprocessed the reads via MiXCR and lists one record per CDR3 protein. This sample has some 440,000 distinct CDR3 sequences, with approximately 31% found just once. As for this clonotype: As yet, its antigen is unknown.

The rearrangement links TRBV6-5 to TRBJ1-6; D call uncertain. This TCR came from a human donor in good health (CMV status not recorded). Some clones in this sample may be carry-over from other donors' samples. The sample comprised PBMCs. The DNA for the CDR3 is TGTGCCAGCAGTTACTCGGCCGGAGGAGCTTCCAGCTCCTATAATTCACCCCTCCACTTT. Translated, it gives CASSYSAGGASSSYNSPLHF.